A selection of T cell receptor beta chains follows, all from one sample in a study of T-cell reconstitution after alpha-beta-depleted transplantation in children. MiXCR was run by TCRdb on the PCR reads, yielding one entry per CDR3 protein. The sample lists approximately 650,000 distinct CDR3 sequences, around 12% occurring once. The sample in question was PBMCs, obtained before TCRalphabeta/CD19-depleted stem cell transplant. Every receptor here comes from a girl aged 2 to 9 with congenital amegakaryocytic thrombocytopenia, due to receive a stem cell transplant. Both conserved end residues are part of each CDR3. A D gene is named only where the DNA matches it firmly. Not all rows give a size; the values are once, few, many and, for expanded clones, a class.

>TRBV7-2|many|TRBJ2-3|NA
TGTGCCAGCAGGAAAGGGCGTCACACAGATACGCAGTATTTT
CASRKGRHTDTQYF
>TRBV7-8|NA|TRBJ2-5|TRBD2
TGTGCCAGCAGCTCCCTCTTCGGGGGGGGCAAAGAGACCCAGTACTTC
CASSSLFGGGKETQYF
>TRBV5-1|few|TRBJ2-2|NA
TGCGCCAGCAGCTTGGAAGGCGGGATCGGGGAGCTGTTTTTT
CASSLEGGIGELFF
>TRBV4-1|NA|TRBJ1-2|NA
TGCGCCAGCAGCCAGGCCCCGGTGGATGGCTACACCTTC
CASSQAPVDGYTF
>TRBV4-1|many|TRBJ2-1|NA
TGCGCCAGCAGCCCGATTAGGAGACTAGGGGGTTTTGATGAGCAGTTCTTC
CASSPIRRLGGFDEQFF
>TRBV20-1|few|TRBJ2-2|TRBD2
TGCAGTGCTAGAGATTCTGCTAGCGGCGACACCGGGGAGCTGTTTTTT
CSARDSASGDTGELFF
>TRBV12-3/TRBV12-4|many|TRBJ2-7|NA
TGTGCCAGCAGTTCCGCATGGGACGAGCAGTACTTC
CASSSAWDEQYF
>TRBV5-6|many|TRBJ2-7|TRBD1
TGTGCCAGCAGCTTACTTCAAGGACAGGGGATGGCCTACGAGCAGTACTTC
CASSLLQGQGMAYEQYF
>TRBV11-2|few|TRBJ2-3|NA
TGTGCCAGCAGCCTACTAGTGGTGGATTGGGATACGCAGTATTTT
CASSLLVVDWDTQYF
>TRBV4-2|NA|TRBJ1-6|NA
TGTGCCAGCAGCCAAGATTTATCGGTGTTGGGACACGAGGTTCGTCACTTT
CASSQDLSVLGHEVRHF
>TRBV9|many|TRBJ2-2|NA
TGTGCCAGCAGCGTAGTTGGGGGTTTTAACACCGGGGAGCTGTTTTTT
CASSVVGGFNTGELFF
>TRBV12-3/TRBV12-4|many|TRBJ1-2|TRBD1
TGTGCCAGCAGCACTAACAGGGGGGCCTATGGCTACACCTTC
CASSTNRGAYGYTF
>TRBV4-2|NA|TRBJ2-7|NA
TGTGCCAGCAGCGAAAGCCCGTGGGGCGTCAGCTCCTACGAGCAGTACTTC
CASSESPWGVSSYEQYF
>TRBV7-9|NA|TRBJ1-1|NA
TGTGCCAGCAGCCTTCCGGGCCGGCAGACTGAAGCTTTCTTT
CASSLPGRQTEAFF